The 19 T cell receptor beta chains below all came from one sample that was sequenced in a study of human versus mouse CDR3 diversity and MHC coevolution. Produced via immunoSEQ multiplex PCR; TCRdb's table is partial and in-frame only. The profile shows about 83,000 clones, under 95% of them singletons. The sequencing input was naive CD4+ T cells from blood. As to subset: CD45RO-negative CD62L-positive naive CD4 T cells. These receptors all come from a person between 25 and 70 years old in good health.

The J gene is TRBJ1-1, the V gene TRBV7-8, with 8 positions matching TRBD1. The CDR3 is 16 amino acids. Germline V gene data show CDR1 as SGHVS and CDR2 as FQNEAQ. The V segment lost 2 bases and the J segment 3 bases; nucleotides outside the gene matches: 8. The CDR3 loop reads CASSLPYRGSDTEAFF. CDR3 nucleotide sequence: TGTGCCAGCAGCTTACCTTACAGGGGGTCTGACACTGAAGCTTTCTTT.

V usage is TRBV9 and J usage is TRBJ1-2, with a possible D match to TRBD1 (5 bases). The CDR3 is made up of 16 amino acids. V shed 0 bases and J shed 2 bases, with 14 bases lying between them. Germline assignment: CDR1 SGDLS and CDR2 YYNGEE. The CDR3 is CASSVDAGSYNYGYTF. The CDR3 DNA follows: TGTGCCAGCAGCGTAGACGCAGGGTCTTACAACTATGGCTACACCTTC.

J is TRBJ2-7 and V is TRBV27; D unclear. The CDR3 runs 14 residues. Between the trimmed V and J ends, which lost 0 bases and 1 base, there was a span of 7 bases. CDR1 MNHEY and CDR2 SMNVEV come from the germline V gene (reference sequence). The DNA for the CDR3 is TGTGCCAGCAGTTTATCCGCCGGGTCCTACGAGCAGTACTTC. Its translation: CASSLSAGSYEQYF.

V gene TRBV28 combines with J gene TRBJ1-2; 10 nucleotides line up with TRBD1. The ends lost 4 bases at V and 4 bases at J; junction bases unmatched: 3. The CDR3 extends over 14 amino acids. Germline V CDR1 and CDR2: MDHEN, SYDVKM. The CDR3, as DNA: TGTGCCAGCAGTTCGGGGACAGGGGTCTATGGCTACACCTTC. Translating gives CASSSGTGVYGYTF.

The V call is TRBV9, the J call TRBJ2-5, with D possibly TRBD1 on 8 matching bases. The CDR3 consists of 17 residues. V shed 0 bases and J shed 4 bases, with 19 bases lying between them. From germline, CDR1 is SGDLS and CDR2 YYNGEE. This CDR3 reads CASSVGGGDRGVETQYF. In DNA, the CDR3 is TGTGCCAGCAGCGTAGGGGGGGGTGACAGGGGAGTAGAGACCCAGTACTTC.

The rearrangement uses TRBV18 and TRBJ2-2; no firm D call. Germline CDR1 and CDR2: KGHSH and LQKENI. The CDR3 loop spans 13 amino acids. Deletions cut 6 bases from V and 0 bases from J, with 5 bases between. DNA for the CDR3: TGTGCCAGCTCGTCTACGAACACCGGGGAGCTGTTTTTT. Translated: CASSSTNTGELFF.

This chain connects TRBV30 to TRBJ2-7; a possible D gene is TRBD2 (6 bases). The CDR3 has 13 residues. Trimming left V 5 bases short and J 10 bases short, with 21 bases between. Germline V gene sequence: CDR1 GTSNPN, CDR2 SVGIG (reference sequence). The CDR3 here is CAWGATGVLEQYF. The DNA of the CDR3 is TGTGCCTGGGGTGCGACGGGGGTTTTAGAACAGTACTTC.

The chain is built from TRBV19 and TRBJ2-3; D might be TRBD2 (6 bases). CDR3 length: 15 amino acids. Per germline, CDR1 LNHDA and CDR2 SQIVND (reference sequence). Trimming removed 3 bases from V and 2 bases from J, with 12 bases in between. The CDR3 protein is CASSIRTGDTDTQYF. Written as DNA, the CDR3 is TGTGCCAGTAGTATTAGAACGGGGGACACAGATACGCAGTATTTT.

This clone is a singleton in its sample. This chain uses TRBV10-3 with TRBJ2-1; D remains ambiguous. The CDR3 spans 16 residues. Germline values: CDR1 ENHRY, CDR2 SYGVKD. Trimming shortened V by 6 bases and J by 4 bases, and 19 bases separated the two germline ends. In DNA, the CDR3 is TGTGCCATCAGCCCCTCGAGCGAGACGAGGTACAATGAGCAGTTCTTC. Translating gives CAISPSSETRYNEQFF.

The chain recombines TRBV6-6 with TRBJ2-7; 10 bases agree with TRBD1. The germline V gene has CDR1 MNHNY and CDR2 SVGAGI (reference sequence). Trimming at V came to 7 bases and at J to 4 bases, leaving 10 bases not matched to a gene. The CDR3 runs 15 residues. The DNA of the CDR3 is TGTGCCAGCACCCCAACCTCGGGACAGGGGTACGAGCAGTACTTC. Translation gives CASTPTSGQGYEQYF.

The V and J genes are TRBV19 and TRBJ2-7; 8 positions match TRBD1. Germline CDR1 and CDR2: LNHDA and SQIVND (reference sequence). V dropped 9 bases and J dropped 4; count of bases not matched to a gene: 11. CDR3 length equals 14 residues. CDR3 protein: CASSDRGFVYEQYF. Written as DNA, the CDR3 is TGTGCCAGCTCAGACAGGGGTTTCGTTTACGAGCAGTACTTC.

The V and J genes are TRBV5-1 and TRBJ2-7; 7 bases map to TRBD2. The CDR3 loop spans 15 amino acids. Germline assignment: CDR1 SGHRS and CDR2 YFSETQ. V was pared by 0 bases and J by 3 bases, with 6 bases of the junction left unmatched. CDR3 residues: CASSLAPSGSYEQYF. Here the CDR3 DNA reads TGCGCCAGCAGCTTGGCGCCTAGCGGAAGCTACGAGCAGTACTTC.

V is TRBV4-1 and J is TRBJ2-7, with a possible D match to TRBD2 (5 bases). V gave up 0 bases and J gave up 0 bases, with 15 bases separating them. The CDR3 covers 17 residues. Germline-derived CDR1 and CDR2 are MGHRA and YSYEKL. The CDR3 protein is CASSQDQGLLNSYEQYF. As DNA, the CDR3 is TGCGCCAGCAGCCAAGACCAAGGACTTTTAAACTCCTACGAGCAGTACTTC.

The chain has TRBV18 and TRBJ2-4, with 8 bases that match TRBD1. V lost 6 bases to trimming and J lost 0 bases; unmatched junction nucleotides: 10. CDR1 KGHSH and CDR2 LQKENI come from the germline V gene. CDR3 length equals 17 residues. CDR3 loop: CASSPQNRGLAKNIQYF. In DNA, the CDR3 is TGTGCCAGCTCCCCGCAAAACAGGGGGTTAGCCAAAAACATTCAGTACTTC.

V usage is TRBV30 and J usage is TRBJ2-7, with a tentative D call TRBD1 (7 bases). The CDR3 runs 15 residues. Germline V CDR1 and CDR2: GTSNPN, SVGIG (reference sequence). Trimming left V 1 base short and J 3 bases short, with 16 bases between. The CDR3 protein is CAWSAGDRVFYEQYF. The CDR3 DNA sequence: TGTGCCTGGAGTGCGGGGGACAGAGTCTTCTACGAGCAGTACTTC.

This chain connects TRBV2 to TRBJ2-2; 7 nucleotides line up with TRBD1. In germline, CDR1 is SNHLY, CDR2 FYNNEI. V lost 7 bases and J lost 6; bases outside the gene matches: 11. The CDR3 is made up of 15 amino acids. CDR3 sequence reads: CASNRQGLLAGELFF. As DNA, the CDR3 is TGTGCCAGCAACCGACAGGGCTTACTTGCCGGGGAGCTGTTTTTT.

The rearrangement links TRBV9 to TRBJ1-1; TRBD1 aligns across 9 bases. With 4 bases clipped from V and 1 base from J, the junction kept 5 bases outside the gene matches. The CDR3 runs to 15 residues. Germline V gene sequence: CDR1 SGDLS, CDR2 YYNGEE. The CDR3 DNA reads TGTGCCAGCAGCACCTGGACAGGGGCGAACACTGAAGCTTTCTTT. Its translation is CASSTWTGANTEAFF.

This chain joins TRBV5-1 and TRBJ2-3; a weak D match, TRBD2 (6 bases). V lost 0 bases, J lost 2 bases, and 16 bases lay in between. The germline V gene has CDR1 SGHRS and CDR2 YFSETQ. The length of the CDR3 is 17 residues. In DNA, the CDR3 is TGCGCCAGCAGCTTGGTGGGGCCCGGGACTTTCACAGATACGCAGTATTTT. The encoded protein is CASSLVGPGTFTDTQYF.

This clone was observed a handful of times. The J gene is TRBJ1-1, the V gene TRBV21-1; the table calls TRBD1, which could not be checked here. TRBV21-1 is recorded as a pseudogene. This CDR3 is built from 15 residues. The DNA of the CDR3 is TGTGCCAGCAGCAAAGGGGGACAGGGAGGCGCTGAAGCTTTCTTT. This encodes CASSKGGQGGAEAFF.